The 20 T cell receptor beta chains presented below share a single source sample, sequenced in a study of vaccination and CD4 T cells after COVID-19. The Oncomine TCR Beta short-read assay generated sequence data from the DNA of cultured CD4+ T cells. TCRdb reprocessed the PCR reads via MiXCR and lists one record per CDR3 protein. Counted here are 20,000 to 25,000 distinct CDR3 sequences, around 60% occurring once; the ten biggest clones make up about an eighth. Their antigen targets remain unknown. Treatment in this sample: roughly 11-day PBMC culture with coronavirus spike peptide pools or control peptides (ViraFEST assay). The sequencing used CD4+ T cells from blood, cultured in vitro, collected after SARS-CoV-2 vaccination. The receptors were sampled from a human donor who received a COVID-19 vaccine.

The chain joins TRBV5-4 to TRBJ2-5, with 7 bases lining up with TRBD2. Trimming at V came to 4 bases and at J to 4 bases, leaving 19 bases not matched to a gene. CDR1 and CDR2 from the germline V gene are SGHNT and YYREEE (reference sequence). CDR3 size: 18 residues. CDR3 protein: CASSQGLGRRGILETQYF. The CDR3, as DNA: TGTGCCAGCAGCCAAGGACTGGGAAGGCGGGGGATCTTAGAGACCCAGTACTTC.

This rearrangement joins TRBV20-1 to TRBJ1-4; tentatively, D is TRBD1 (6 bases). Germline values: CDR1 DFQATT, CDR2 SNEGSKA (reference sequence). This CDR3 is built from 15 residues. V lost 2 bases to trimming and J lost 3 bases, with 13 bases between them. CDR3 bases: TGCAGTGCTAGAAGGGGGACGGATCCTAATGAAAAACTGTTTTTT. Its translation: CSARRGTDPNEKLFF.

This sequence joins TRBV20-1 and TRBJ1-1; 8 bases align to TRBD1. V dropped 3 bases and J dropped 4; count of bases not matched to a gene: 4. The germline V gene has CDR1 DFQATT and CDR2 SNEGSKA (reference sequence). The CDR3 extends over 13 amino acids. CDR3 nucleotide sequence: TGCAGTGCTAGCCCGACAGGGGCCACTGAAGCTTTCTTT. Its translation is CSASPTGATEAFF.

CDR3 nucleotides: TGCGCCAGAAGGGGGACAGGGGGCCCGCAGAGGGACTATGGCTACACCTTC. It is translated as CARRGTGGPQRDYGYTF. The rearrangement uses TRBV10-1 and TRBJ1-2; 12 bases agree with TRBD1. The CDR3 spans 17 residues. Germline CDR1 is WNHNN and CDR2 is SYGVQD (reference sequence). V lost 9 bases to trimming and J lost 3 bases; unmatched junction nucleotides: 14.

This chain joins TRBV2 and TRBJ2-7; TRBD1 or TRBD2 may be the D gene (5 bases each). CDR1 SNHLY and CDR2 FYNNEI come from the germline V gene. Trimming took off 5 bases at V and 4 bases at J, with 12 bases between the two ends. This CDR3 has 13 residues. This CDR3 reads CASSRDAFYEQYF. The CDR3 bases are TGTGCCAGCAGTAGGGACGCTTTTTACGAGCAGTACTTC.

This chain uses TRBV7-6 with TRBJ2-1; the match to TRBD2 covers 11 bases. Germline lookup yields CDR1 SGHVS and CDR2 FNYEAQ. This CDR3 spans 19 amino acids. The ends lost 4 bases at V and 6 bases at J; junction bases unmatched: 17. The DNA for the CDR3 is TGTGCCAGCAGCTCCCCCCCGGGACTAGCGGCGTTCAGGGTCAATGAGCAGTTCTTC. Protein sequence: CASSSPPGLAAFRVNEQFF.

The genes are TRBV20-1 and TRBJ2-3; D uncertain. The CDR3 is 14 residues long. Trimming shortened V by 6 bases and J by 4 bases, and 17 bases separated the two germline ends. Per germline, CDR1 DFQATT and CDR2 SNEGSKA (reference sequence). The DNA for the CDR3 is TGCAGTGCCCCCACGTCCCTTAAGGCAGATACGCAGTATTTT. Its translation is CSAPTSLKADTQYF.

Here the CDR3 DNA reads TGCAGTGCTAGGCGCCGGCCGGGAACGGGATCACCCCTCCACTTT. The encoded protein is CSARRRPGTGSPLHF. The chain has TRBV20-1 and TRBJ1-6; the D is unclear. In germline, CDR1 is DFQATT, CDR2 SNEGSKA (reference sequence). Trimming cost V 3 bases and J 10 bases, with 19 bases left between them. CDR3 length: 15 amino acids.

This clonotype was seen a few times. The CDR3 region has the DNA TGCAGTGCTAGGGTCGGCAGGGGGTATGGCTACACCTTC. Its translation: CSARVGRGYGYTF. V usage is TRBV20-1 and J usage is TRBJ1-2, with TRBD1 matching 7 bases. V lost 3 bases, J lost 5 bases, and 6 bases stayed unmatched. CDR3 length equals 13 residues. Germline-derived CDR1 and CDR2 are DFQATT and SNEGSKA (reference sequence).

A few counts support this clonotype. The chain recombines TRBV24-1 with TRBJ2-5; D call uncertain. V lost 0 bases and J lost 0, with 7 bases in between. CDR3 length: 15 residues. The germline V gene encodes CDR1 KGHDR and CDR2 SFDVKD. Here the CDR3 DNA reads TGTGCCACCAGTGATTTGTCCGAATACCAAGAGACCCAGTACTTC. Amino acids: CATSDLSEYQETQYF.

The rearrangement uses TRBV15 and TRBJ1-4; tentative D call: TRBD1 (6 bases). This CDR3 is 14 amino acids long. Germline-derived CDR1 and CDR2 are LNHNV and YYDKDF (reference sequence). V dropped 1 base and J dropped 7 bases, with 10 bases sitting between them. CDR3 sequence: CATSRAGGREKLFF. The CDR3 bases are TGTGCCACCAGCAGAGCCGGGGGGCGTGAAAAACTGTTTTTT.

The genes are TRBV7-2 and TRBJ1-4; perhaps TRBD1 as D (5 bases). Looked up from germline, CDR1 is SGHTA and CDR2 is FQGNSA. The CDR3 has 16 residues. Trimming pared 5 bases from V and 5 bases from J, leaving 18 bases between. The CDR3 DNA reads TGTGCCAGCAGCCGAATGGGTGGGGGGGGGAATGAAAAACTGTTTTTT. Protein: CASSRMGGGGNEKLFF.

The chain recombines TRBV27 with TRBJ1-2; D is possibly TRBD1 (5 bases). Trimming stripped 10 bases from V and 0 bases from J, with 12 bases between. The CDR3 is 13 amino acids. In germline, CDR1 is MNHEY, CDR2 SMNVEV (reference sequence). The CDR3 DNA follows: TGTGCCACCGGGACTGGAGCTAACTATGGCTACACCTTC. The encoded protein is CATGTGANYGYTF.

The chain is built from TRBV2 and TRBJ2-7; D possibly corresponds to TRBD1 (6 bases). Germline V gives CDR1 SNHLY, CDR2 FYNNEI. V lost 7 bases, J lost 2 bases, and 12 bases lay in between. This CDR3 is built from 13 residues. CDR3 sequence: CASNARTAYEQYF. DNA of the CDR3: TGTGCCAGCAACGCCCGGACAGCCTACGAGCAGTACTTC. Complete variable domain (other parts from reference TRBV2 and TRBJ2-7): EPEVTQTPSHQVTQMGQEVILRCVPISNHLYFYWYRQILGQKVEFLVSFYNNEISEKSEIFDDQFSVERPDGSNFTLKIRSTKLEDSAMYFCASNARTAYEQYFGPGTRLTVT.

The CDR3 coding sequence is TGCGCCAGCAACTCCGCGAGCTCTGAAGCTTTCTTT. It is translated as CASNSASSEAFF. The gene calls are TRBV5-1 and TRBJ1-1; no firm D call. Trimming stripped 6 bases from V and 6 bases from J, with 12 bases between. From germline, CDR1 is SGHRS and CDR2 YFSETQ. The CDR3 contains 12 residues.

The chain uses TRBV7-8 and TRBJ2-3, with 9 positions matching TRBD2. The CDR3 spans 16 residues. Germline CDR1 reads SGHVS; CDR2 reads FQNEAQ. Trimming took 1 base from V and 5 from J; bases not matched to a gene: 7. The CDR3 nucleotides are TGTGCCAGCAGCTTAGTTGCGGGGGGGCAATTAGATACGCAGTATTTT. This sequence encodes CASSLVAGGQLDTQYF.

CDR3 DNA sequence: TGTGCCAGTAGTCCGGGGACGATAGATACGCAGTATTTT. It translates to CASSPGTIDTQYF. This sequence joins TRBV19 and TRBJ2-3; D might be TRBD1 or TRBD2, each matching 5 bases. Germline CDR1 and CDR2: LNHDA and SQIVND (reference sequence). CDR3 length equals 13 residues. V gave up 5 bases and J gave up 5 bases, with 11 bases separating them.

V usage is TRBV7-2 and J usage is TRBJ1-5; D is unclear. Germline CDR1 is SGHTA and CDR2 is FQGNSA. V dropped 1 base and J dropped 6 bases, with 7 bases sitting between them. This CDR3 spans 13 amino acids. This CDR3 reads CASSLGPAQPQHF. CDR3 nucleotides: TGTGCCAGCAGCTTAGGCCCCGCTCAGCCCCAGCATTTT.

The chain couples TRBV18 to TRBJ1-5; TRBD1 matches at 9 bases. With V trimmed by 2 bases and J by 5 bases, 4 bases remained unmatched. Germline CDR1 reads KGHSH; CDR2 reads LQKENI. CDR3 length: 15 residues. This CDR3 is CASSPTGGAYQPQHF. The CDR3 DNA follows: TGTGCCAGCTCACCAACAGGGGGCGCGTATCAGCCCCAGCATTTT.

This rearrangement joins TRBV30 to TRBJ2-7, with TRBD2 as a possible D gene (5 bases). The CDR3 is 14 amino acids. CDR1 and CDR2 from the germline V gene are GTSNPN and SVGIG (reference sequence). Trimming left V 0 bases short and J 4 bases short, with 13 bases between. The CDR3 is CAWSVVGGTYEQYF. The CDR3 DNA is TGTGCCTGGAGTGTGGTAGGAGGTACTTACGAGCAGTACTTC.